These 2 T cell receptor beta chains came from one sample sequenced in a study of cytomegalovirus exposure and HLA in healthy donors. PCR used 60 Vbeta primers and 13 Jbeta primers. Some clones are missing from TCRdb's copy, which holds only in-frame ones; the method was immunoSEQ multiplex PCR. The sample records around 200,000 clones, less than 80% being singletons. The sequenced material came from PBMCs. These receptors all stem from a girl aged 2 to 10 in good health and CMV-seronegative.

V usage is TRBV7-2 and J usage is TRBJ2-5; TRBD2 matches 7 bases. Germline V CDR1 and CDR2: SGHTA, FQGNSA. There are 15 residues in the CDR3. V shed 1 base, J shed 4 bases, and the junction held 6 bases outside the gene matches. The CDR3 reads CASSLGGGGRETQYF. In nucleotides, the CDR3 is TGTGCCAGCAGCTTAGGGGGGGGAGGTCGAGAGACCCAGTACTTC.

The V and J genes are TRBV27 and TRBJ1-2; TRBD1 matches 10 bases. Germline CDR1 and CDR2: MNHEY and SMNVEV (reference sequence). CDR3 length equals 15 residues. The junction had 7 bases not matched to a gene; V was cut back by 2 bases and J by 7 bases. CDR3 sequence reads: CASSLDDRGLSGYTF. CDR3 DNA: TGTGCCAGCAGTTTAGACGACAGGGGGCTAAGTGGCTACACCTTC.